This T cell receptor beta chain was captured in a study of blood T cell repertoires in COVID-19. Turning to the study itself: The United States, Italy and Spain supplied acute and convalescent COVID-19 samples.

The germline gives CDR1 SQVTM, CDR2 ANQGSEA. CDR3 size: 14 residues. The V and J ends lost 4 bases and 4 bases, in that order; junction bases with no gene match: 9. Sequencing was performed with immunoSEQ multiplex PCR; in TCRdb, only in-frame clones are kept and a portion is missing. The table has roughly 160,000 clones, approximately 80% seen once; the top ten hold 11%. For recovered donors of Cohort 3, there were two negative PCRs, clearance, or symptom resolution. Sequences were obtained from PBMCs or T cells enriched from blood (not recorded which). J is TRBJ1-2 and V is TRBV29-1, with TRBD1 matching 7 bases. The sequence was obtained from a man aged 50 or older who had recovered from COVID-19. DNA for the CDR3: TGCAGCGTTGTAGAGGGGGCGGTAGGCTATGGCTACACCTTC. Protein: CSVVEGAVGYGYTF.